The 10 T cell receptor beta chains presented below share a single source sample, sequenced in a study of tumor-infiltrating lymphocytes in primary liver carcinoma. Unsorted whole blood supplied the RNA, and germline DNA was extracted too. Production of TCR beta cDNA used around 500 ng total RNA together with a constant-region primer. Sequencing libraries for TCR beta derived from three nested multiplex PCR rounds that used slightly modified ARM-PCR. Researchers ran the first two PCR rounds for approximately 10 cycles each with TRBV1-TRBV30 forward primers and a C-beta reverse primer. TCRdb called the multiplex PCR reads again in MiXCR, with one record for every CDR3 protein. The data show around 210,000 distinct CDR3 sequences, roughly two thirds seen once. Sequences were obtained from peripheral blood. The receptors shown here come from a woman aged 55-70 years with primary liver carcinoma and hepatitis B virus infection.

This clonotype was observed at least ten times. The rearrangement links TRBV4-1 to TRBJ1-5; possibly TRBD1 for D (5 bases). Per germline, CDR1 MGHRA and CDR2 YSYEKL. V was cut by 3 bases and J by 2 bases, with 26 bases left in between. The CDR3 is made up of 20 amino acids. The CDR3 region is CASSQPGLLHFDMGNQPQHF. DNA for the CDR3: TGCGCCAGCAGCCAGCCGGGACTCCTGCACTTTGATATGGGCAATCAGCCCCAGCATTTT.

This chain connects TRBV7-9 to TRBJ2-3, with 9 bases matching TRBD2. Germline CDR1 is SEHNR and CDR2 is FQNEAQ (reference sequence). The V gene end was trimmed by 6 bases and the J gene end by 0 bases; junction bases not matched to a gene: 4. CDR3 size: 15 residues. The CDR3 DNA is TGTGCCAGCAGGGCGCGGGGGGGTAGCACAGATACGCAGTATTTT. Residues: CASRARGGSTDTQYF.

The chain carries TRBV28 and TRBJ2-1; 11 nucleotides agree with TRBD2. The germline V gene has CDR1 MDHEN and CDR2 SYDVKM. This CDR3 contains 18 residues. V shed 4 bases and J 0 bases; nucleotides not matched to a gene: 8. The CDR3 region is CASSSATSGVGSYNEQFF. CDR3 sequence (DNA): TGTGCCAGCAGTTCCGCGACTAGCGGGGTGGGCTCCTACAATGAGCAGTTCTTC.

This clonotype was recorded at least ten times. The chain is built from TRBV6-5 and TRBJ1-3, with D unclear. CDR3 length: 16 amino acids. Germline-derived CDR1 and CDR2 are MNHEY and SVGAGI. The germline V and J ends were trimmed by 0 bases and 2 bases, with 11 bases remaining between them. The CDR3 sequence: CASSYSQTSTGNTIYF. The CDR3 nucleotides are TGTGCCAGCAGTTACTCACAGACATCAACTGGAAACACCATATATTTT.

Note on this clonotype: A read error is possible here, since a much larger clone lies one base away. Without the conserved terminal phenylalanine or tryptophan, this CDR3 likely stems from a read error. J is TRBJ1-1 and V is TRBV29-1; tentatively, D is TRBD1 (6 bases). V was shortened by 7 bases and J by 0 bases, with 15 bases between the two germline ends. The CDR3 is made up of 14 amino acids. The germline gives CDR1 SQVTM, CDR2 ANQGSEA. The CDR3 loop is CSGGDTSLNTEAFL. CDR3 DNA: TGCAGCGGGGGGGACACCAGTTTGAACACTGAAGCTTTCCTT.

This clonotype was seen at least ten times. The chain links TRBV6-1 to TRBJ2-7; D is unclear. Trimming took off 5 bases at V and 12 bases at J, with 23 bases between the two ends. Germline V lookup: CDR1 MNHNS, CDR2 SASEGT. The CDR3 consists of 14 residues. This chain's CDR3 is CASSTDGSMFLLYF. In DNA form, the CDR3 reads TGTGCCAGCAGTACCGACGGTAGCATGTTTCTTCTGTACTTC.

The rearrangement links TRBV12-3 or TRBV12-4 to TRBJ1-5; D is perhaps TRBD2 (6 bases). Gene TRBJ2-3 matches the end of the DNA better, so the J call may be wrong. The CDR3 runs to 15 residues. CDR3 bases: TGTGCCAGCAGCCGCGCGGGGAATAGCAATCAGCCCCAGTATTTT. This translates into CASSRAGNSNQPQYF.

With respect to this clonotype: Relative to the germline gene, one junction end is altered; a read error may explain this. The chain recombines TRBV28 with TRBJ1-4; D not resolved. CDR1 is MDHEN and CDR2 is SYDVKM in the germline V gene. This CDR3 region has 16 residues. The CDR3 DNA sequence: TGTGTCAGCAGTTTATCTGGGATATCCCCCAATGAAAAACTGTTTTTT. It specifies CVSSLSGISPNEKLFF.

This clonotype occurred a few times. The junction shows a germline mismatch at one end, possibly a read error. The CDR3 sequence is CASNPLPSTTDTQYF. For the CDR3, the DNA is TGCGCCAGCAACCCCTTACCCTCCACCACAGACACGCAGTATTTT. V is TRBV4-1 and J is TRBJ2-3; D not certain. CDR1 and CDR2 (germline): MGHRA, YSYEKL. CDR3 length: 15 amino acids.

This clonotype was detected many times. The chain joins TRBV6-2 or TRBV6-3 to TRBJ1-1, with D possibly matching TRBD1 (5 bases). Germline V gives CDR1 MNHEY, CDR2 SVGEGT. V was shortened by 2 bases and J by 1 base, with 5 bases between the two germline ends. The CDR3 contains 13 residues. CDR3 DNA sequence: TGTGCCAGCAGTTACAGGGGGAACACTGAAGCTTTCTTT. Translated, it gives CASSYRGNTEAFF.